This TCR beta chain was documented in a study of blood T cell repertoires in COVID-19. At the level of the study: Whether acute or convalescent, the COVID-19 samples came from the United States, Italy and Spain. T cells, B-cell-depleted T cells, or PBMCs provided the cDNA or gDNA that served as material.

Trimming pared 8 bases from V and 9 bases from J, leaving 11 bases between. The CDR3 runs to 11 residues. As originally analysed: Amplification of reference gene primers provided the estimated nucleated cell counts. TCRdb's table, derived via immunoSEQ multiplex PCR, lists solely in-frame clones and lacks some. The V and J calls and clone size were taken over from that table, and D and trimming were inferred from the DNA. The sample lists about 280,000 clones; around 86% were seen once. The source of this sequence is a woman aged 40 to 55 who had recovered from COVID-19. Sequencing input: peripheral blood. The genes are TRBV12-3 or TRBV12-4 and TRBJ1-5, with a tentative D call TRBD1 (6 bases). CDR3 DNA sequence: TGTGCCAGCGGCCTGACAGGGCCCCAGCATTTT. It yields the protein CASGLTGPQHF.